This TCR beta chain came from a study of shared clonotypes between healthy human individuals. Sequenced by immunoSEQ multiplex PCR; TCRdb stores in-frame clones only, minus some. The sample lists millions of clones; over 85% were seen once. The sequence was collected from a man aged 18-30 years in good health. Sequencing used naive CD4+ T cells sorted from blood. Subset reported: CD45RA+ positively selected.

This CDR3 reads CASRTGISNQPQHF. The CDR3 DNA reads TGTGCCAGCAGGACAGGGATAAGCAATCAGCCCCAGCATTTT. The rearrangement joins TRBV6-6 to TRBJ1-5, with TRBD1 matching 7 bases. The CDR3 runs to 14 residues. The V and J ends lost 6 bases and 1 base, in that order; junction bases with no gene match: 3. Germline V lookup: CDR1 MNHNY, CDR2 SVGAGI (reference sequence).